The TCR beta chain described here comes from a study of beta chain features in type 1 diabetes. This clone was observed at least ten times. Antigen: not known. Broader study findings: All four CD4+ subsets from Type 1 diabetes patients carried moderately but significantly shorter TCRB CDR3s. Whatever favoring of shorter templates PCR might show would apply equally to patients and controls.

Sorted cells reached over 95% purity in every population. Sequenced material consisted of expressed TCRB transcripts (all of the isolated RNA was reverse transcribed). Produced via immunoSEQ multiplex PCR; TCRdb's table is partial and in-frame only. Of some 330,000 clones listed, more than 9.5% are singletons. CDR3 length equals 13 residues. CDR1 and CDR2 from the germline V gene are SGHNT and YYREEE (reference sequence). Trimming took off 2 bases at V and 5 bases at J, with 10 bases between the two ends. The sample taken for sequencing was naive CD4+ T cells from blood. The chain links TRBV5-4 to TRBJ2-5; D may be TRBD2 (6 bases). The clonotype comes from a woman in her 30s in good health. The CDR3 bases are TGTGCCAGCAGCTTACAGAGCGGGGAGACCCAGTACTTC. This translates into CASSLQSGETQYF.